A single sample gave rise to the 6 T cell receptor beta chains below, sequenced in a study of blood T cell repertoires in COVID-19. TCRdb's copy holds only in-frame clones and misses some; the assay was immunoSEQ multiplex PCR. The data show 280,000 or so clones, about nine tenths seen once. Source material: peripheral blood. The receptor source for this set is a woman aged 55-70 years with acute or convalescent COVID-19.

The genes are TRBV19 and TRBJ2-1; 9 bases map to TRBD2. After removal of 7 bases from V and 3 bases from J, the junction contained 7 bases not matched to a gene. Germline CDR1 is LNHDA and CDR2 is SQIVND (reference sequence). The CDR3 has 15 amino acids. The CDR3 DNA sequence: TGTGCCAGTACCTGGGCTAGCGGGGACTACAATGAGCAGTTCTTC. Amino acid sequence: CASTWASGDYNEQFF.

The CDR3 DNA sequence: TGTGCCAGCAGTCTAGGTCTAACTGAAGCTTTCTTT. Translated: CASSLGLTEAFF. The chain couples TRBV6-5 to TRBJ1-1, with no clear D. The germline CDR1 and CDR2 sequences are MNHEY and SVGAGI. V was clipped by 5 bases and J by 5 bases, with 9 bases between them. The CDR3 spans 12 residues.

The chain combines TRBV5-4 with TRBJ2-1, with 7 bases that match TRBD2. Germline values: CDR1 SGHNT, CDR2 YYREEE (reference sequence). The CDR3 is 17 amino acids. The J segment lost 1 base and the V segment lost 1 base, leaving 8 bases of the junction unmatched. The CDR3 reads CASSLRGISGSYNEQFF. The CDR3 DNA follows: TGTGCCAGCAGCTTGCGTGGAATTAGCGGGTCCTACAATGAGCAGTTCTTC.

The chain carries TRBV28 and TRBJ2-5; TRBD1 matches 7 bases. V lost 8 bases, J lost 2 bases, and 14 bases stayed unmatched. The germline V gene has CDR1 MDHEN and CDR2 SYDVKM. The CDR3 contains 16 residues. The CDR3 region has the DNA TGTGCCAGCTCCCTACCAGGGACAGTCGTTCAAGAGACCCAGTACTTC. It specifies CASSLPGTVVQETQYF.

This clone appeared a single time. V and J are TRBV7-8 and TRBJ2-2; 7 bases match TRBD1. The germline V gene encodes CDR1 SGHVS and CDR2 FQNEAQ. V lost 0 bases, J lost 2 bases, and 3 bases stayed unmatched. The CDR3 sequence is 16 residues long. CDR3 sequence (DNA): TGTGCCAGCAGCTTAGCGGAAGGGGGCAACACCGGGGAGCTGTTTTTT. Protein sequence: CASSLAEGGNTGELFF.

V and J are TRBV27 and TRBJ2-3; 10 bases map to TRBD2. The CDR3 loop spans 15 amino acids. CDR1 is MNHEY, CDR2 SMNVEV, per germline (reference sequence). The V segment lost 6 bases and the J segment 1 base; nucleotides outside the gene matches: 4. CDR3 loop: CASRPGTSGTDTQYF. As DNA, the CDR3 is TGTGCCAGCAGACCCGGGACTAGCGGCACAGATACGCAGTATTTT.